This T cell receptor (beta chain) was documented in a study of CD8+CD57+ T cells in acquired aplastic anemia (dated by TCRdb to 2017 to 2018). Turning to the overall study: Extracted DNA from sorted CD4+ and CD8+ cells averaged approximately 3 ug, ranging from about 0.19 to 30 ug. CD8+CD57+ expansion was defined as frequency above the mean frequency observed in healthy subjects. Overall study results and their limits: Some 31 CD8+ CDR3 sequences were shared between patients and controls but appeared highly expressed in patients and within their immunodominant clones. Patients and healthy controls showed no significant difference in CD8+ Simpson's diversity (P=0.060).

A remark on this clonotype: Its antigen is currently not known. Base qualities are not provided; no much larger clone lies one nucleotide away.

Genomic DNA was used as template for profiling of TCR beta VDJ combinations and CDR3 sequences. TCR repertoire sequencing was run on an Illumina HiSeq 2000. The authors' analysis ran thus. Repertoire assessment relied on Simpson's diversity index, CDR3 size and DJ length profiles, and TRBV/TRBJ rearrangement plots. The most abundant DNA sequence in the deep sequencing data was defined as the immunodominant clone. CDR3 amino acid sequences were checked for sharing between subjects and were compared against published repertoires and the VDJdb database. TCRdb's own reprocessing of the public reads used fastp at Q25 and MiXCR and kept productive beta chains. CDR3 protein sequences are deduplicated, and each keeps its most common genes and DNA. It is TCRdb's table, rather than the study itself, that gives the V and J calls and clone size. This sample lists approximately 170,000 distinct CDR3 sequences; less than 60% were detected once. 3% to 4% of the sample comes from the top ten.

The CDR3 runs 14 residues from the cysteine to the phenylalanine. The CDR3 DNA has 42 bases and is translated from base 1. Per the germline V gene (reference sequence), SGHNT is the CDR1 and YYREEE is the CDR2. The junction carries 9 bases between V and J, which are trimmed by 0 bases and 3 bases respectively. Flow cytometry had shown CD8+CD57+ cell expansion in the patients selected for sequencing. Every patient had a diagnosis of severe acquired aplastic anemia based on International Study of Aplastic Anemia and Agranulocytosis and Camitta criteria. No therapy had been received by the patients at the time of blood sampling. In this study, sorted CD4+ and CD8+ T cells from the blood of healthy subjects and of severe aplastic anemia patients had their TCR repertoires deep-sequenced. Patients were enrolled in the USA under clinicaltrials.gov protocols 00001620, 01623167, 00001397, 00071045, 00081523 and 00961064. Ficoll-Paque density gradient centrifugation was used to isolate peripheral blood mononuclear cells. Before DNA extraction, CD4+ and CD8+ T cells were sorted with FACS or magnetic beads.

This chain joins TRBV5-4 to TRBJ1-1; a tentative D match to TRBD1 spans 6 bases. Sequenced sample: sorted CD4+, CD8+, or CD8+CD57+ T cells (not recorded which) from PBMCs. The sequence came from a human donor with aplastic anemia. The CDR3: CASSLAPGDTEAFF. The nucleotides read TGTGCCAGCAGCTTGGCTCCAGGGGACACTGAAGCTTTCTTT.